This TCR beta chain was retrieved from a study of T cells after yellow fever vaccination. Study as a whole: Preparation of the low-cell-number fractions used SMART-Seq v4 Ultra Low Input.

Study-level points and caveats: Contamination by abundant bulk-population clonotypes could be present in FACS-sorted repertoires.

One entry per CDR3 protein results from TCRdb running MiXCR on the 5' RACE reads. This sample has roughly 100,000 distinct CDR3 sequences; about 8.4% occur once, and the top ten carry 15% to 20%. This clonotype showed up just a few times. The CDR3 totals 16 residues. The V end lost 0 bases, the J end lost 1 base, and 10 bases lay between the germline ends. Germline-derived CDR1 and CDR2 are LGHNA and YNFKEQ. The chain combines TRBV4-2 with TRBJ1-5; TRBD1 might be the D (5 bases). The TCR originated in a man in his late teens or twenties who received the YFV17D yellow fever vaccine. The material was CD8+ T cells not binding an NS4B(214-222) dextramer, sorted from PBMCs, obtained around 15 days after the first yellow fever vaccination. CDR3 nucleotide sequence: TGTGCCAGCAGCCAAGAGAGGGGCTTGAGCAATCAGCCCCAGCATTTT. Translated: CASSQERGLSNQPQHF.